The present T cell receptor (beta chain) was sequenced within a study of T cell changes during pregnancy in multiple sclerosis. Sequencing used immunoSEQ multiplex PCR; TCRdb keeps in-frame clones, though not all of them. The sample lists around 41,000 clones, just over 90% occurring once. A single count supports this clone. This CDR3 region has 14 residues. V gene TRBV21-1 combines with J gene TRBJ2-3. TRBV21-1 is assigned pseudogene status. The sequenced material came from PBMCs (not recorded whether the cells were cultured). This sequence originates from a female donor with multiple sclerosis, enrolled in a pregnancy study. The CDR3 is CASSNWTGADTQYF. CDR3 nucleotide sequence: TGTGCCAGCAGCAACTGGACCGGAGCAGATACGCAGTATTTT.